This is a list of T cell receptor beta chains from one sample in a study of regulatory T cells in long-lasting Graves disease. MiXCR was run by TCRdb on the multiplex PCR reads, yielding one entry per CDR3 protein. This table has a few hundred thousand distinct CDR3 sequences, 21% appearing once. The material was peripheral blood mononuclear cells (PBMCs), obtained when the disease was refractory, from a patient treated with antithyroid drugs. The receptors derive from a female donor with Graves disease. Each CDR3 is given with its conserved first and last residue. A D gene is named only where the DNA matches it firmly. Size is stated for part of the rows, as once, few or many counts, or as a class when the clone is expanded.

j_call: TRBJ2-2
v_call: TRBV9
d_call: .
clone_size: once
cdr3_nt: TGTGCCAGCAGCCCCCCCCAGAGGGGAACGAACACCGGGGAGCTGTTTTTT
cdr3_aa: CASSPPQRGTNTGELFF

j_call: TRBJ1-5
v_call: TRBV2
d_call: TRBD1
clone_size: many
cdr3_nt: TGTGCCAGCAGATTAGGGACAGCTAATCAGCCCCAGCATTTT
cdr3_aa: CASRLGTANQPQHF

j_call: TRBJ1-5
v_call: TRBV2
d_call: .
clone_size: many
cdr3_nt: TGTGCCAGCAGTGACGAAGGGAGCGGGAGTGGTCAGCCCCAGCATTTT
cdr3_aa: CASSDEGSGSGQPQHF

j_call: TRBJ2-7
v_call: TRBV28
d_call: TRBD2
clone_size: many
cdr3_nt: TGTGCCAGCAGTTCTTGGCAAGGGACTAGCGGGAGCTACGAGCAGTACTTC
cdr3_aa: CASSSWQGTSGSYEQYF

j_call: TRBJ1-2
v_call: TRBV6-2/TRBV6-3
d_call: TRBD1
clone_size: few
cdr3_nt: TGTGCCAGCAGCCCTCCGGGACAGGGGGCGGGTGGCTACACCTTC
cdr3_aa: CASSPPGQGAGGYTF

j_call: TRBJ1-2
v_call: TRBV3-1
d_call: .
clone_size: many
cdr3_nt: TGTGCCAGCAGCCAAGTCGGGCAGGGTTTATATGGCTACACCTTC
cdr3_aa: CASSQVGQGLYGYTF

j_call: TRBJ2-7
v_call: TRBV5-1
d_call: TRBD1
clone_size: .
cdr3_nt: TGCGCCAGCAGCTCCTTACCCGGGACAGACCCTCTCGAGCAGTACTTC
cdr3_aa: CASSSLPGTDPLEQYF

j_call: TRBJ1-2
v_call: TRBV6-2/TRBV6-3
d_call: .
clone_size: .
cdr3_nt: TGTGCCAGCAGTTACTCGACACGCTATGGCTACACCTTC
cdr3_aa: CASSYSTRYGYTF

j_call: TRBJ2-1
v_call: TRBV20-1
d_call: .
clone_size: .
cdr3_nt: TGCAGTGCTAGAGAATTAGGCGGGCGGTACAATGAGCAGTTCTTC
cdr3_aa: CSARELGGRYNEQFF

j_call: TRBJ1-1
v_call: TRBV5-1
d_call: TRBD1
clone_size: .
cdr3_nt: TGCGCCAGCAGCTACCCGGACAGGGGGAACACTGAAGCTTTCTTT
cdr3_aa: CASSYPDRGNTEAFF

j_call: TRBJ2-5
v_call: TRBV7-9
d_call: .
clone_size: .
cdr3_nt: TGTGCCAGCAGCCTAGACTCAGAAGAAGAGACCCAGTACTTC
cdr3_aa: CASSLDSEEETQYF

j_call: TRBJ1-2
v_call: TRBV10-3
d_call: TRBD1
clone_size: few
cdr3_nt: TGTGCCACCCATGATCGACAGGGGAAATATGGCTACACCTTC
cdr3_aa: CATHDRQGKYGYTF

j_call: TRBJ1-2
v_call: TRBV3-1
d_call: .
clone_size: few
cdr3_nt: TGTGCCAGCAGCCGACTAACACTGCCCCTACTTGGGATCTATGGCTACACCTTC
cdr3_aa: CASSRLTLPLLGIYGYTF

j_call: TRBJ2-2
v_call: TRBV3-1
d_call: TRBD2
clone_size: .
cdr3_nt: TGTGCCAGCAGCCAAGAAGGGACTAGCGGGACCGGGGAGCTGTTTTTT
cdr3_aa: CASSQEGTSGTGELFF

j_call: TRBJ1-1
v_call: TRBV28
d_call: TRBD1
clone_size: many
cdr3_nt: TGTGCCAGCAGAACGCGAGGGGGCGAGTACACTGAAGCTTTCTTT
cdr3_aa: CASRTRGGEYTEAFF